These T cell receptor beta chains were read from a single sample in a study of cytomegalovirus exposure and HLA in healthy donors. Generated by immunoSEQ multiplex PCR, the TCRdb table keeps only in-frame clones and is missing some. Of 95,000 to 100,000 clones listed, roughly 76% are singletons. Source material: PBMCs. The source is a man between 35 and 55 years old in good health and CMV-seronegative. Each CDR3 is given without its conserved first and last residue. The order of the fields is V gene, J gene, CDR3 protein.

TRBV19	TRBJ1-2	ASSIAESGYT
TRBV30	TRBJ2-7	AWSGTGNDEQY
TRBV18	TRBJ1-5	ASSPRRGQANQPQH
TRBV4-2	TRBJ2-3	ASSRGTGEYTDTQY
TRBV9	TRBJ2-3	ASSPSGGGTDTQY
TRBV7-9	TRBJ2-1	ASSLVEGSSYNEQF
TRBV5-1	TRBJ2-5	ASSFDRGGDQETQY
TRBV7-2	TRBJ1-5	ASSLTQGVGQPQH
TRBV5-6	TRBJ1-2	ASSPGTGRYGFT
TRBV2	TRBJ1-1	ASRPGQVNTEAF